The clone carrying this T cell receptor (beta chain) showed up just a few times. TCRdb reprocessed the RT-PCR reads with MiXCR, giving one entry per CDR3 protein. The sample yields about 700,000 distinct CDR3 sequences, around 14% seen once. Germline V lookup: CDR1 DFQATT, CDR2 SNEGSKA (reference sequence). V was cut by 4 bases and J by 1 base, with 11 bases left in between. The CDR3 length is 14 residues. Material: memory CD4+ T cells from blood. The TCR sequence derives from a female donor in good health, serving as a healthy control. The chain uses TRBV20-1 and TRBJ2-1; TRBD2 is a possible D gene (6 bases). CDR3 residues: CSAILGGSYNEQFF. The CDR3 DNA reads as TGCAGTGCTATTCTGGGGGGTTCCTACAATGAGCAGTTCTTC.